The present T cell receptor (beta chain) was sequenced within a study of blood T cells in healthy people across ages. A sample-barcoded 5' primer and a J-beta primer mix were used in a second PCR of about 7 to 12 cycles. TCRdb passed the 5' RACE reads through MiXCR, listing each CDR3 protein once. The sample lists fewer than 2 million distinct CDR3 sequences, roughly 43% occurring once. The CDR3 consists of 16 residues. V trimming: 5 bases; J trimming: 5 bases; junction bases outside the gene matches: 12. Germline V gene data show CDR1 as SEHNR and CDR2 as FQNEAQ (reference sequence). V is TRBV7-9 and J is TRBJ2-4, with 7 bases aligning to TRBD1. Specimen: blood. The origin of this receptor is a human donor in good health. The CDR3 DNA reads TGTGCCAGCAGCCCCCGGACAGGTATCCTCCAAAACATTCAGTACTTC. Its translation is CASSPRTGILQNIQYF.